These 20 T cell receptor beta chains share one sample of origin, sequenced in a study of T cells in localized non-small cell lung cancer. Clones were sequenced by immunoSEQ multiplex PCR, and TCRdb holds only the in-frame ones, with some missing. The sample lists about 43,000 clones, around 90% occurring once. The sample was PBMCs, taken before any cancer treatment. These receptors originate from a woman aged 40-69 years with stage II lung adenocarcinoma.

The rearrangement links TRBV18 to TRBJ2-3, with 13 nucleotides matching TRBD2. This CDR3 is built from 15 residues. The V gene end was trimmed by 5 bases and the J gene end by 4 bases; junction bases not matched to a gene: 3. Germline lookup yields CDR1 KGHSH and CDR2 LQKENI. CDR3 amino acids: CASSSTSGGADTQYF. Written as DNA, the CDR3 is TGTGCCAGCTCATCCACTAGCGGGGGGGCAGATACGCAGTATTTT.

The V call is TRBV2, the J call TRBJ2-2, with a weak D call TRBD1 (6 bases). Germline V gives CDR1 SNHLY, CDR2 FYNNEI. This CDR3 region has 15 residues. Trimming shortened V by 3 bases and J by 3 bases, and 11 bases separated the two germline ends. The CDR3 DNA follows: TGTGCCAGCAGTGAGGCTCCAGGGGACACCGGGGAGCTGTTTTTT. Translation gives CASSEAPGDTGELFF.

This sequence joins TRBV25-1 and TRBJ2-5, with D unresolved. Trimming removed 0 bases from V and 5 bases from J, with 7 bases in between. The CDR3 runs to 13 residues. Germline assignment: CDR1 MGHDK and CDR2 SYGVNS. CDR3 region: CASSEYAQETQYF. For the CDR3, the DNA is TGTGCCAGCAGTGAATACGCCCAGGAGACCCAGTACTTC.

This chain connects TRBV11-2 to TRBJ2-2; tentatively, D is TRBD2 (5 bases). The CDR3 extends over 15 amino acids. V shed 4 bases and J shed 5 bases, with 14 bases lying between them. CDR1 is SGHAT, CDR2 FQNNGV, per germline. CDR3 DNA: TGTGCCAGCAGCTCCACCTCTAGCAGGACCGGGGAGCTGTTTTTT. Translating it yields CASSSTSSRTGELFF.

This clone came up a few times. This sequence joins TRBV4-1 and TRBJ1-2; TRBD1 aligns across 7 bases. Germline values: CDR1 MGHRA, CDR2 YSYEKL. V dropped 1 base and J dropped 8; count of bases not matched to a gene: 10. CDR3 length: 15 amino acids. The CDR3 is CASSQVPEGAEGYTF. The DNA for the CDR3 is TGCGCCAGCAGCCAAGTCCCCGAGGGGGCAGAAGGCTACACCTTC.

The V and J genes are TRBV5-8 and TRBJ1-5, with a possible D match to TRBD1 (6 bases). Trimming took off 6 bases at V and 7 bases at J, with 17 bases between the two ends. Germline V lookup: CDR1 SGHTS, CDR2 YDEGEE. CDR3 length: 14 amino acids. The CDR3 is CASKGDVNRQPQHF. The CDR3 DNA reads TGTGCCAGCAAGGGGGACGTAAACCGGCAGCCCCAGCATTTT.

The chain employs TRBV19 and TRBJ1-5; the D is unclear. This CDR3 has 15 amino acids. Trimming removed 7 bases at V and 3 bases at J, with 16 bases between. The V gene's germline CDR1 is LNHDA and CDR2 SQIVND (reference sequence). CDR3: CASNTPGRNNQPQHF. Here the CDR3 DNA reads TGTGCCAGTAACACCCCTGGACGGAACAATCAGCCCCAGCATTTT.

The chain has TRBV6-1 and TRBJ1-2; 9 bases line up with TRBD1. Per germline, CDR1 MNHNS and CDR2 SASEGT. This CDR3 has 15 residues. The V gene end was trimmed by 6 bases and the J gene end by 6 bases; junction bases not matched to a gene: 11. This chain's CDR3 is CASRDTGGASDGYTF. As DNA, the CDR3 is TGTGCCAGCAGGGATACAGGGGGCGCATCTGATGGCTACACCTTC.

The rearrangement links TRBV6-6 to TRBJ2-3; D gene uncertain. Germline loops: CDR1 MNHNY, CDR2 SVGAGI (reference sequence). The CDR3 has 13 residues. V lost 5 bases and J lost 3, with 9 bases in between. Here the CDR3 DNA reads TGTGCCAGCAGTCTCCCGGGTACAGATACGCAGTATTTT. It encodes CASSLPGTDTQYF.

This chain connects TRBV19 to TRBJ1-5, with D perhaps TRBD1 (5 bases). CDR1 and CDR2 from the germline V gene are LNHDA and SQIVND (reference sequence). Trimming stripped 3 bases from V and 0 bases from J, with 12 bases between. The length of the CDR3 is 16 residues. CDR3 residues: CASSIKGRDSNQPQHF. The CDR3 DNA follows: TGTGCCAGTAGTATTAAAGGCAGGGATAGCAATCAGCCCCAGCATTTT.

The rearrangement joins TRBV9 to TRBJ2-1, with 9 positions matching TRBD1. CDR1 is SGDLS, CDR2 YYNGEE, per germline. The ends lost 2 bases at V and 4 bases at J; junction bases unmatched: 7. This CDR3 region has 16 residues. CDR3 residues: CASSVLGQGTYNEQFF. The CDR3 nucleotides read TGTGCCAGCAGCGTGCTCGGACAGGGGACTTACAATGAGCAGTTCTTC.

The V call is TRBV6-1, the J call TRBJ2-1; 13 bases match TRBD2. This CDR3 is 15 amino acids long. J was trimmed by 4 bases and V by 4 bases; bases with no gene match: 1. Germline V lookup: CDR1 MNHNS, CDR2 SASEGT. The CDR3 sequence: CASSALAGGYNEQFF. The CDR3 DNA is TGTGCCAGCAGTGCACTAGCGGGAGGGTACAATGAGCAGTTCTTC.

This clone was detected only once. This chain uses TRBV29-1 with TRBJ2-2, with TRBD1 matching over 8 bases. Per the germline V gene, CDR1 is SQVTM and CDR2 is ANQGSEA. Losses at the gene ends were 2 bases for V and 2 bases for J; bases not matched to a gene: 4. The CDR3 sequence is 15 residues long. CDR3 nucleotide sequence: TGCAGCGTTGAACTACAGGGGGTAAACACCGGGGAGCTGTTTTTT. Translation gives CSVELQGVNTGELFF.

The V call is TRBV28, the J call TRBJ2-3; TRBD1 aligns across 11 bases. Trimming cost V 7 bases and J 4 bases; bases outside gene matches: 4. The CDR3 contains 14 residues. Looked up from germline, CDR1 is MDHEN and CDR2 is SYDVKM. The CDR3 DNA follows: TGTGCCAGCATTGGGACAGGGGGATCAGATACGCAGTATTTT. Its protein product is CASIGTGGSDTQYF.

The chain recombines TRBV5-5 with TRBJ1-2; TRBD1 aligns across 8 bases. Germline values: CDR1 SGHKS, CDR2 YYEKEE (reference sequence). Trimming at V came to 3 bases and at J to 3 bases, leaving 7 bases not matched to a gene. There are 15 residues in the CDR3. The CDR3 here is CASSWAGGVDYGYTF. CDR3 DNA sequence: TGTGCCAGCAGCTGGGCAGGGGGCGTGGACTATGGCTACACCTTC.

This CDR3 reads CASSNEAGGHGYTF. DNA for the CDR3: TGTGCCAGTAGTAACGAGGCAGGGGGACATGGCTACACCTTC. This sequence joins TRBV19 and TRBJ1-2; 7 bases are shared with TRBD1. The CDR3 length is 14 residues. Germline lookup yields CDR1 LNHDA and CDR2 SQIVND (reference sequence). V dropped 4 bases and J dropped 6; count of bases not matched to a gene: 8. Full variable domain (rest looked up from reference TRBV19 and TRBJ1-2): DGGITQSPKYLFRKEGQNVTLSCEQNLNHDAMYWYRQDPGQGLRLIYYSQIVNDFQKGDIAEGYSVSREKKESFPLTVTSAQKNPTAFYLCASSNEAGGHGYTFGSGTRLTVV.

The chain combines TRBV28 with TRBJ1-6; D is possibly TRBD1 (5 bases). Germline V gene sequence: CDR1 MDHEN, CDR2 SYDVKM. The CDR3 is 12 amino acids. V was cut by 7 bases and J by 12 bases, with 13 bases left in between. Here the CDR3 reads CASTLPRGPLHF. The CDR3 nucleotides read TGTGCCAGCACCCTCCCGAGGGGACCCCTCCACTTT. Complete variable domain (other parts from reference TRBV28 and TRBJ1-6): DVKVTQSSRYLVKRTGEKVFLECVQDMDHENMFWYRQDPGLGLRLIYFSYDVKMKEKGDIPEGYSVSREKKERFSLILESASTNQTSMYLCASTLPRGPLHFGNGTRLTVT.

This clone was observed a few times. J is TRBJ2-2 and V is TRBV5-1; no definite D call. Germline CDR1 is SGHRS and CDR2 is YFSETQ. Trimming removed 0 bases at V and 6 bases at J, with 15 bases between. The CDR3 loop spans 16 amino acids. CDR3 region: CASSLESGPVSGELFF. The CDR3, as DNA: TGCGCCAGCAGCTTGGAGTCGGGTCCAGTATCCGGGGAGCTGTTTTTT.

This clone was counted a few times. V gene TRBV5-1 combines with J gene TRBJ1-4, with 7 bases lining up with TRBD1. CDR1 and CDR2 (germline): SGHRS, YFSETQ. The junction had 1 base not matched to a gene; V was cut back by 1 base and J by 4 bases. This CDR3 has 14 amino acids. The CDR3 protein is CASSLSGGNEKLFF. CDR3 bases: TGCGCCAGCAGCTTGTCAGGGGGTAATGAAAAACTGTTTTTT.

The rearrangement links TRBV10-2 to TRBJ1-3; 8 bases align to TRBD1. J lost 3 bases, V lost 3 bases, and 1 base had no gene match. Germline values: CDR1 WSHSY, CDR2 SAAADI. The CDR3 is 14 residues long. The CDR3 reads CASSEQGDGNTIYF. CDR3 nucleotide sequence: TGCGCCAGCAGTGAACAGGGGGATGGAAACACCATATATTTT.